This T cell receptor beta chain was captured in a study of glioma-infiltrating T cells. The germline gives CDR1 MNHNS, CDR2 SASEGT. This CDR3 has 13 residues. V lost 10 bases to trimming and J lost 3 bases, with 13 bases between them. This clonotype was detected many times. Its antigen is unknown. General observations from the study: Above-expected tissue-blood divergence occurred in all gliomas, most in low-grade ones. CDR3 overlap between tissue and blood was very small.

Amplification of TCR alpha and beta CDR3 regions from RNA used iRepertoire nested multiplex PCR. From the multiplex PCR reads, TCRdb called clonotypes with MiXCR, one entry per CDR3 protein. The table includes around 390,000 distinct CDR3 sequences, approximately 42% detected once. The origin of this receptor is a human donor with low-grade glioma or glioblastoma, undergoing nonglioma brain surgery, or in good health (not recorded which). The chain couples TRBV6-1 to TRBJ1-5; tentative D call: TRBD1 (5 bases). Sequencing input: glioma tissue, nonneoplastic brain tissue, or PBMCs (not recorded which). The CDR3 nucleotides read TGTGCCATCCGACAGACCATCAATCAGCCCCAGCATTTT. Its protein product is CAIRQTINQPQHF.